The 18 T cell receptor beta chains listed next were all sequenced from one sample in a study of T-cell reconstitution after alpha-beta-depleted transplantation in children. For TCRbeta, the library was prepared with unique molecular identifiers. One entry per CDR3 protein results from TCRdb running MiXCR on the PCR reads. The table has about a million distinct CDR3 sequences, less than 30% seen once. Material: PBMCs, mostly from graft donor cells, obtained 360 days after TCRalphabeta/CD19-depleted stem cell transplant. All receptors come from a boy under two years old who had a stem cell transplant for SCID, so the T cells may come from the graft donor.

The rearrangement links TRBV4-2 to TRBJ1-1, with D possibly matching TRBD1 (6 bases). Germline V gene lookup returns CDR1 LGHNA and CDR2 YNFKEQ. This CDR3 contains 13 residues. Trimming took off 6 bases at V and 1 base at J, with 9 bases between the two ends. The CDR3 is CASRGQANTEAFF. The CDR3 DNA follows: TGTGCCAGCAGGGGACAAGCGAACACTGAAGCTTTCTTT.

The chain is built from TRBV3-1 and TRBJ2-5, with D uncertain. Germline CDR1 reads LGHDT; CDR2 reads YNNKEL (reference sequence). The V gene lost 3 bases and the J gene lost 1 base, with 12 bases spanning the gap. The CDR3 contains 15 residues. CDR3 nucleotide sequence: TGTGCCAGCAGCCAGTCAAGGACGCTCCAAGAGACCCAGTACTTC. It encodes CASSQSRTLQETQYF.

The rearrangement links TRBV15 to TRBJ2-5, with 9 bases that match TRBD1. V dropped 0 bases and J dropped 5; count of bases not matched to a gene: 4. Germline V CDR1 and CDR2: LNHNV, YYDKDF (reference sequence). The CDR3 covers 15 residues. CDR3 in DNA: TGTGCCACCAGCAGAGAGGGACAGGGTCCGGAGACCCAGTACTTC. Translation: CATSREGQGPETQYF.

J is TRBJ2-3 and V is TRBV7-8, with 7 bases lining up with TRBD2. Germline CDR1 SGHVS, CDR2 FQNEAQ. J gave up 3 bases and V 1 base, and 7 bases lay outside the gene matches. The CDR3 is made up of 16 amino acids. The CDR3 here is CASSLGGGGRTDTQYF. CDR3 bases: TGTGCCAGCAGCTTAGGTGGCGGGGGAAGGACAGATACGCAGTATTTT. Using reference TRBV7-8 and TRBJ2-3 for the parts outside the CDR3, the full variable domain is GAGVSQSPRYKVAKRGQDVALRCDPISGHVSLFWYQQALGQGPEFLTYFQNEAQLDKSGLPSDRFFAERPEGSVSTLKIQRTQQEDSAVYLCASSLGGGGRTDTQYFGPGTRLTVL.

A few counts support this clonotype. V and J are TRBV12-3 or TRBV12-4 and TRBJ1-4; no firm D call. Trimming pared 3 bases from V and 4 bases from J, leaving 9 bases between. The length of the CDR3 is 14 residues. The CDR3 loop is CASSFGGFNEKLFF. In DNA, the CDR3 is TGTGCCAGCAGTTTCGGCGGATTTAATGAAAAACTGTTTTTT.

The V call is TRBV12-3 or TRBV12-4, the J call TRBJ1-5; weak D call: TRBD1 (5 bases). CDR3 length: 15 residues. Trimming took 3 bases from V and 0 from J, leaving 9 bases between them. Here the CDR3 reads CASSLGPDSNQPQHF. DNA of the CDR3: TGTGCCAGCAGTTTGGGGCCCGATAGCAATCAGCCCCAGCATTTT.

On this clonotype itself: This clone may be a read error of a much larger clone one base away. V gene TRBV2 combines with J gene TRBJ1-1, with 9 bases fitting TRBD1. This CDR3 comprises 13 residues. V gave up 7 bases and J gave up 2 bases; unmatched junction bases: 2. Looked up from germline, CDR1 is SNHLY and CDR2 is FYNNEI. CDR3 nucleotides: TGTGCCAGCACGGGACAGGGAAACACTGAAGCTTTCTTT. Translated, it gives CASTGQGNTEAFF. The full variable domain, its missing parts supplied by reference TRBV2 and TRBJ1-1, is EPEVTQTPSHQVTQMGQEVILRCVPISNHLYFYWYRQILGQKVEFLVSFYNNEISEKSEIFDDQFSVERPDGSNFTLKIRSTKLEDSAMYFCASTGQGNTEAFFGQGTRLTVV.

The chain is built from TRBV7-7 and TRBJ1-1, with TRBD1 as a possible D gene (6 bases). Germline loops: CDR1 SSHAT, CDR2 FNYEAQ (reference sequence). V was cut by 5 bases and J by 7 bases, with 14 bases left in between. This CDR3 spans 13 amino acids. The CDR3 sequence is CASSPQQGGEAFF. Here the CDR3 DNA reads TGTGCCAGCAGCCCTCAACAGGGCGGTGAAGCTTTCTTT.

V usage is TRBV3-1 and J usage is TRBJ2-4, with D perhaps matching TRBD2 (5 bases). The V gene lost 4 bases and the J gene lost 0 bases, with 10 bases spanning the gap. The CDR3 runs to 15 residues. CDR1 is LGHDT, CDR2 YNNKEL, per germline (reference sequence). The CDR3 sequence: CASSLKAGAKNIQYF. In DNA form, the CDR3 reads TGTGCCAGCAGCCTCAAGGCGGGAGCCAAAAACATTCAGTACTTC.

DNA of the CDR3: TGTGCCAGCAGCCCCGGACTAGCGGGGGGCCTTGAGCAGTTCTTC. Translation: CASSPGLAGGLEQFF. V is TRBV11-2 and J is TRBJ2-1; 14 bases line up with TRBD2. The J segment lost 9 bases and the V segment lost 5 bases, leaving 6 bases of the junction unmatched. The germline gives CDR1 SGHAT, CDR2 FQNNGV. CDR3 size: 15 residues.

This chain connects TRBV12-3 or TRBV12-4 to TRBJ1-4; D might be TRBD1 (6 bases). The CDR3 totals 14 residues. V dropped 5 bases and J dropped 7 bases, with 14 bases sitting between them. The CDR3 DNA reads TGTGCCAGCAGTCCCCACAGGGAGAGTGAAAAACTGTTTTTT. Amino acids: CASSPHRESEKLFF.

This clonotype was seen ten or more times. The V gene is TRBV2, the J gene TRBJ2-3; D is possibly TRBD2 (5 bases). The CDR3 sequence is 14 residues long. The germline gives CDR1 SNHLY, CDR2 FYNNEI. Trimming removed 7 bases from V and 3 bases from J, with 14 bases in between. CDR3 amino acids: CASKRGSRTDTQYF. In nucleotides, the CDR3 is TGTGCCAGCAAACGGGGATCGAGAACAGATACGCAGTATTTT.

This clonotype was seen a few times. The genes are TRBV7-9 and TRBJ2-7; D may be TRBD1 or TRBD2 (6 bases each). V was clipped by 10 bases and J by 2 bases, with 24 bases between them. Per germline, CDR1 SEHNR and CDR2 FQNEAQ (reference sequence). This CDR3 has 16 residues. The DNA of the CDR3 is TGTGCCATCCCACAAATCGGGGGCCTCCGACCCTACGAGCAGTACTTC. Translated, it gives CAIPQIGGLRPYEQYF.

This clonotype came up many times. V usage is TRBV9 and J usage is TRBJ1-3; perhaps TRBD1 as D (5 bases). V lost 0 bases and J 3 bases, leaving 13 bases between the germline ends. Germline V gene sequence: CDR1 SGDLS, CDR2 YYNGEE. The CDR3 loop spans 16 amino acids. CDR3 sequence (DNA): TGTGCCAGCAGCGTAGAGGGGCTGCCCGTTGGAAACACCATATATTTT. Translation: CASSVEGLPVGNTIYF.

This clonotype has more than one count but fewer than ten. This chain uses TRBV10-3 with TRBJ1-4; TRBD1 matches 9 bases. This CDR3 spans 15 amino acids. Per the germline V gene, CDR1 is ENHRY and CDR2 is SYGVKD. Trimming at V came to 2 bases and at J to 13 bases, leaving 11 bases not matched to a gene. DNA of the CDR3: TGTGCCATCAGTGAGAACCGGGACAGGGCGCAAGGACTGTTTTTT. This codes for CAISENRDRAQGLFF.

V is TRBV12-3 or TRBV12-4 and J is TRBJ1-2; tentative D call: TRBD1 (5 bases). CDR3 length equals 15 residues. The V and J ends lost 0 bases and 4 bases respectively, with 12 bases between them. In nucleotides, the CDR3 is TGTGCCAGCAGTTTAGCCGGGGGTAGTGTCTATGGCTACACCTTC. Its protein is CASSLAGGSVYGYTF.

The chain employs TRBV2 and TRBJ2-1; perhaps TRBD2 as D (7 bases). V was cut by 6 bases and J by 5 bases, with 17 bases left in between. The CDR3 has 15 amino acids. In germline, CDR1 is SNHLY, CDR2 FYNNEI. The CDR3, as DNA: TGTGCCAGCAGAGCGGGGCCCAGGGGCCACAATGAGCAGTTCTTC. Amino acids: CASRAGPRGHNEQFF.

This clonotype was observed a few times. This chain links TRBV10-2 with TRBJ2-5, with 9 bases fitting TRBD2. This CDR3 has 15 residues. CDR1 is WSHSY, CDR2 SAAADI, per germline. V lost 0 bases, J lost 5 bases, and 4 bases stayed unmatched. The CDR3 protein is CASSESGLAGETQYF. In DNA, the CDR3 is TGCGCCAGCAGTGAGTCGGGGCTAGCGGGGGAGACCCAGTACTTC.